This TCR beta chain came from a study of CD8 T cells in Susac syndrome. General study findings and limits: The authors acknowledged that the study's TCR sequencing and HLA analysis involved relatively few individuals.

CDR3 length: 14 residues. The V and J ends lost 5 bases and 3 bases respectively, with 13 bases between them. Germline V lookup: CDR1 PRHDT, CDR2 FYEKMQ (reference sequence). Both CD4+ and CD8+ T cells were negatively isolated, and TEMRA cells underwent FACS enrichment. Notes on this clonotype: Its antigen remains unknown.

The RNA input was about 0.5 to 1 ug, and it was reverse transcribed with random hexamers. TCRdb analysed the immunoSEQ multiplex PCR reads with MiXCR anew, one entry per CDR3 protein. The sample consists of roughly 80,000 distinct CDR3 sequences, about 91% of them appearing once. The rearrangement uses TRBV13 and TRBJ1-1, with a tentative D call TRBD1 (5 bases). The sample comprised CD8+ T cells from PBMCs. The TCR was taken from a human donor with multiple sclerosis. CDR3 region: CASSTQIRDTEAFF. CDR3 coding DNA: TGTGCCAGCAGCACACAGATCAGGGACACTGAAGCTTTCTTT. Supplemented by reference TRBV13 and TRBJ1-1, the full variable domain reads AAGVIQSPRHLIKEKRETATLKCYPIPRHDTVYWYQQGPGQDPQFLISFYEKMQSDKGSIPDRFSAQQFSDYHSELNMSSLELGDSALYFCASSTQIRDTEAFFGQGTRLTVV.